The source of this T cell receptor (beta chain) is a study of cytomegalovirus exposure and HLA in healthy donors. Turning to the study itself: The approximately 110 validation repertoires used the same platform as the approximately 670 first-cohort repertoires, a later analysis reported.

Assay: immunoSEQ multiplex PCR; the TCRdb copy retains only in-frame clones and omits some. This sample yields around 300,000 clones, of which 70% to 90% are seen a single time; over 0.7% belongs to the top ten. This clone appeared a single time. Its antigen is not identified. Study-level points and caveats: That first-cohort TCR clusters tended to co-occur in the 90 to 150 validation repertoires was found in a later analysis. Both high specificity and high sensitivity reportedly marked the classifier's diagnosis of cytomegalovirus status.

V lost 6 bases and J lost 2; bases outside the gene matches: 5. Per germline, CDR1 MNHEY and CDR2 SVGAGI. This CDR3 has 15 amino acids. V and J are TRBV6-5 and TRBJ2-7; 12 positions match TRBD2. Sequencing was carried out using PBMCs. This receptor was taken from a woman aged 18-35 years in good health and CMV-seronegative. CDR3 in amino acids: CASSDGLAGPYEQYF. In DNA, the CDR3 is TGTGCCAGCAGCGACGGACTAGCGGGACCCTACGAGCAGTACTTC.